This TCR beta chain was sequenced during a study of blood T cell repertoires in COVID-19. Background on the study: The samples span acute and convalescent COVID-19 from the United States, Italy and Spain. In each case, the material was cDNA or gDNA derived from T cells, B-cell-depleted T cells, or PBMCs.

The cohort comprised adults aged about 18 to 100 years residing in some 24 US areas. Cohorts were determined from participant-reported clinical history. Using immunoSEQ multiplex PCR, the repertoire was profiled, and TCRdb retains in-frame clones only, with some absent. This sample has some 510,000 clones, with 88% found just once. This CDR3 is built from 15 residues. From germline, CDR1 is SGHRS and CDR2 YFSETQ. With 3 bases clipped from V and 5 bases from J, the junction kept 1 base outside the gene matches. The sequence was obtained from a woman aged 40 to 50 who had recovered from COVID-19. Sequenced: PBMCs or T cells enriched from blood (not recorded which). The chain is built from TRBV5-1 and TRBJ2-1; 14 bases are a match to TRBD2. CDR3 amino acids: CASSWGLAGDNEQFF. The CDR3 DNA reads TGCGCCAGCAGCTGGGGACTAGCGGGAGACAATGAGCAGTTCTTC.